Listed here are 11 T cell receptor beta chains from one sample, sequenced in a study of T cell responses to AZD1222 COVID-19 vaccine. TCRdb's table, derived via immunoSEQ multiplex PCR, lists solely in-frame clones and lacks some. The sample includes more than 150,000 clones, approximately 94% of them seen just once. Material: peripheral blood, obtained 28 days after the second AZD1222 dose. Every receptor here comes from an adult who received the AZD1222 COVID-19 vaccine.

The sample holds a few counts of this clone. The rearrangement links TRBV6-6 to TRBJ1-1; D call uncertain. The germline gives CDR1 MNHNY, CDR2 SVGAGI (reference sequence). V was cut by 5 bases and J by 0 bases, with 10 bases left in between. The CDR3 length is 14 residues. CDR3 DNA: TGTGCCAGCAGTCGATCGGGTATGAACACTGAAGCTTTCTTT. Protein product: CASSRSGMNTEAFF.

The chain joins TRBV19 to TRBJ1-3; TRBD1 aligns across 7 bases. V shed 6 bases, J shed 0 bases, and the junction held 11 bases outside the gene matches. CDR1 is LNHDA, CDR2 SQIVND, per germline (reference sequence). The CDR3 has 17 residues. CDR3 nucleotides: TGTGCCAGTAGCGGGGCGACAGGGTCGATCTCTGGAAACACCATATATTTT. As protein: CASSGATGSISGNTIYF.

The rearrangement joins TRBV6-2 or TRBV6-3 to TRBJ2-1, with D hard to call. Germline V lookup: CDR1 MNHEY, CDR2 SVGEGT. CDR3 size: 12 residues. Trimming removed 4 bases at V and 6 bases at J, with 7 bases between. DNA of the CDR3: TGTGCCAGCAGTTTATCCCGCAATGAGCAGTTCTTC. This encodes CASSLSRNEQFF.

V is TRBV27 and J is TRBJ1-1; possibly TRBD1 for D (6 bases). The CDR3 consists of 14 residues. Germline values: CDR1 MNHEY, CDR2 SMNVEV (reference sequence). Trimming took 2 bases from V and 3 from J, leaving 10 bases between them. DNA of the CDR3: TGTGCCAGCAGTTTACCGGGGGCGGACACTGAAGCTTTCTTT. This gives the protein CASSLPGADTEAFF.

The V and J genes are TRBV7-8 and TRBJ1-5; 7 nucleotides agree with TRBD1. The CDR3 has 17 residues. The germline V gene has CDR1 SGHVS and CDR2 FQNEAQ. The junction had 11 bases not matched to a gene; V was cut back by 1 base and J by 5 bases. CDR3 in amino acids: CASSLEVLGDRYQPQHF. CDR3 nucleotide sequence: TGTGCCAGCAGCTTAGAGGTTTTAGGGGACAGATATCAGCCCCAGCATTTT.

This clone was counted a few times. The chain employs TRBV2 and TRBJ1-1; D may be TRBD1 (6 bases). Per the germline V gene, CDR1 is SNHLY and CDR2 is FYNNEI. The CDR3 is made up of 13 amino acids. Trimming cost V 4 bases and J 3 bases, with 9 bases left between them. The CDR3 nucleotides are TGTGCCAGCAGTGTCGAGGGGGACACTGAAGCTTTCTTT. Its protein is CASSVEGDTEAFF. Variable domain in full (rest from reference TRBV2 and TRBJ1-1): EPEVTQTPSHQVTQMGQEVILRCVPISNHLYFYWYRQILGQKVEFLVSFYNNEISEKSEIFDDQFSVERPDGSNFTLKIRSTKLEDSAMYFCASSVEGDTEAFFGQGTRLTVV.

The V call is TRBV3-1 (or the pseudogene TRBV3-2), the J call TRBJ2-2, with 9 bases aligning to TRBD1. J lost 2 bases, V lost 4 bases, and 5 bases had no gene match. The CDR3 is made up of 16 amino acids. Looked up from germline, CDR1 is LGHDT and CDR2 is YNNKEL (reference sequence). CDR3 DNA sequence: TGTGCCAGCAGCCCAGTGGGACAGGGTAACACCGGGGAGCTGTTTTTT. It encodes CASSPVGQGNTGELFF.

This clone was seen only once. The gene calls are TRBV25-1 and TRBJ1-1; a weak D match, TRBD1 (6 bases). Per the germline V gene, CDR1 is MGHDK and CDR2 is SYGVNS. The CDR3 is 14 residues long. The V end was cut by 6 bases, the J end by 2 bases, with 13 bases between. For the CDR3, the DNA is TGTGCCAGCAGGACAGGACCCCTCAACACTGAAGCTTTCTTT. It translates to CASRTGPLNTEAFF.

CDR3: CASSWNTGVGNEQYF. In DNA, the CDR3 is TGTGCCAGCAGCTGGAACACCGGGGTAGGGAACGAGCAGTACTTC. The chain employs TRBV3-1 (or the pseudogene TRBV3-2) and TRBJ2-7; tentative D call: TRBD2 (5 bases). The CDR3 spans 15 residues. Between the trimmed V and J ends, which lost 5 bases and 5 bases, there was a span of 19 bases. Germline loops: CDR1 LGHDT, CDR2 YNNKEL (reference sequence).

This rearrangement joins TRBV20-1 to TRBJ2-5; D not certain. V dropped 3 bases and J dropped 1 base, with 9 bases sitting between them. In germline, CDR1 is DFQATT, CDR2 SNEGSKA (reference sequence). The CDR3 is 13 amino acids. For the CDR3, the DNA is TGCAGTGCTAGTACTAACTTCCAAGAGACCCAGTACTTC. As protein: CSASTNFQETQYF.

This clone was recorded once. The genes are TRBV7-8 and TRBJ2-5, with 9 bases that match TRBD2. Germline V gene lookup returns CDR1 SGHVS and CDR2 FQNEAQ. The CDR3 has 14 residues. The trim removed 4 bases at V and 3 bases at J, leaving 3 bases unmatched. In nucleotides, the CDR3 is TGTGCCAGCAGCTCTAGCGGGGCTGAAGAGACCCAGTACTTC. It specifies CASSSSGAEETQYF.